This T cell receptor beta chain was recovered during a study of T cell responses to AZD1222 COVID-19 vaccine (dated by TCRdb to 2020 to 2023). Notes on the research overall: A total of about 240 trial participants underwent TCR sequencing, of whom 207 received two doses of AZD1222 and around 25 received two doses of the MenACWY control vaccine. Trial participants were enrolled into age subgroups of 18-55, 56-69 and 70-plus years, which contained 148, 28 and 57 TCR-sequenced participants, respectively.

Cut back by 4 bases and 2 bases, the V and J ends lie 8 bases apart. Looking up the germline V gene yields CDR1 SGHTA and CDR2 FQGNSA. The CDR3 sequence holds 13 residues, the cysteine and phenylalanine included. CDR3 DNA only is kept here, 39 bases in frame from base 1. About this clone: Its antigen has not been determined. Base qualities are not at hand, and no much larger clone is one base apart.

Interpreted using the paper, the time point label stands for: about 28 days (+/-7) after the second vaccine dose. Because spike-specific TCR depth and breadth did not differ between the two schedules, AZD1222 recipients who got a second dose at roughly 4 weeks were pooled with those who got a second dose at roughly 12 weeks. Vaccinee samples came from UK trials COV001 and COV002, including a single-blind randomized controlled phase 2/3 trial of AZD1222 (ChAdOx1 nCoV-19) in healthy adults. For TCRbeta chain sequencing, PBMC samples were collected from trial participants at day 0 and at day 28 after the second dose. The CDR3 regions of human TCRbeta chains were subjected to immunosequencing. The paper's data handling went like this. TCRs in the repertoires were matched against a reference library of SARS-CoV-2-specific TCRs that had been generated with the MIRA antigen-specificity platform. Breadth was defined as the fraction of unique TCRs that were SARS-CoV-2-associated. Depth was defined as the fraction of total T cells that were SARS-CoV-2-associated. Using the MIRA data, each spike-specific TCR was mapped to the spike region that the TCR reacts to and placed in a CD4 or CD8 class. Log10-transformed breadth and depth values were compared by one-way ANOVA with Sidak's multiple comparisons tests. This immuneACCESS table, as held by TCRdb, lists in-frame sequences with V and J called but not all clones. Of the missing ones, under half trace to an unresolved V gene in checked studies; the others have no known cause. V and J calls and clone size are as listed in that table; D and trimming were resolved from the DNA. The sample profile shows 250,000 to 300,000 clones; around 93% of them were found once. Roughly 0.5% of the sample belongs to the ten largest clones.

The investigation overall reported the following: No day 14 peak-response samples were available, so repertoires were characterized only after the peak T cell response. A significant rise in spike-specific TCR breadth and depth was observed after two AZD1222 doses relative to day 0 and relative to MenACWY recipients. Participants were mostly white British, with more females than males. The authors suggested clonal diversity may have been underestimated. Conclusions about previously exposed vaccinees are limited because only six or seven AZD1222 recipients were SARS-CoV-2 seropositive at baseline. The 56-69-year group was small, and its depth increase did not reach significance, likely because of low power. The whole spike protein was spanned by vaccine-associated CD4 TCRs, and dominant responses were seen in regions 160-218 and 743-854. Nearly half of unique spike-specific TCRs reportedly recognized epitopes outside regions mutated in the B.1.351 and B.1.1.7 variants.

This specimen consisted of peripheral blood, obtained 28 days after the second AZD1222 dose. This chain is built from TRBV7-2 and TRBJ1-2; the best D guess is TRBD1, with 6 bases matching. The sequence derives from an adult who received the AZD1222 COVID-19 vaccine. The CDR3 amino acid sequence is: CASSSTGNYGYTF. The nucleotides read TGTGCCAGCAGCTCCACAGGGAACTATGGCTACACCTTC.